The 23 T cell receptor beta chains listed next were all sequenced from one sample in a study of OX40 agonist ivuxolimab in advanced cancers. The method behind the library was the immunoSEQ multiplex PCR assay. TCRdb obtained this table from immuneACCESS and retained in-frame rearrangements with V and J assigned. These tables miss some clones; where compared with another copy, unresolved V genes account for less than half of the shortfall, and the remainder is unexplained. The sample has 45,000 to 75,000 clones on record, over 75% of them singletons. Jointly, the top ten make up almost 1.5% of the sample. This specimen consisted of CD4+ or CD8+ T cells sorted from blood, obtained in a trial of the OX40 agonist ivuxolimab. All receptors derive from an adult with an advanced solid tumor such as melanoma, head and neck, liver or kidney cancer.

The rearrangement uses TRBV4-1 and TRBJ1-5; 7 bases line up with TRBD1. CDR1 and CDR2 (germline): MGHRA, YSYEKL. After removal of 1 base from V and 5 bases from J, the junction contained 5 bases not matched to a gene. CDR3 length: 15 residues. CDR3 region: CASSQGGQHYQPQHF. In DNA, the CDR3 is TGCGCCAGCAGCCAAGGGGGACAGCATTATCAGCCCCAGCATTTT.

The DNA of the CDR3 is TGTGCCAGCAGCTTAAGACCGGACAGGGGGTCCGGGGAGCTGTTTTTT. Translating gives CASSLRPDRGSGELFF. The chain employs TRBV7-8 and TRBJ2-2, with 10 bases lining up with TRBD1. The length of the CDR3 is 16 residues. CDR1 is SGHVS and CDR2 is FQNEAQ in the germline V gene. After removal of 2 bases from V and 6 bases from J, the junction contained 6 bases not matched to a gene.

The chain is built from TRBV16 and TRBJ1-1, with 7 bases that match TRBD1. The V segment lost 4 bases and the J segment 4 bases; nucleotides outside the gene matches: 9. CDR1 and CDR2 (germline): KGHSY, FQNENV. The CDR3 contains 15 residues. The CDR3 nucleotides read TGTGCCAGCAGCCCAAACAGGGGAAGGGCCACTGAAGCTTTCTTT. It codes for CASSPNRGRATEAFF.

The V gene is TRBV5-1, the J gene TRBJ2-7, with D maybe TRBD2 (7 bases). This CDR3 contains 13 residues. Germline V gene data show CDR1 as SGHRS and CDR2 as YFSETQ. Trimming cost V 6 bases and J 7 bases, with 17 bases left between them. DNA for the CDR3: TGCGCCAGCACCCCTGGGGGGGGGCGTGAGCAGTACTTC. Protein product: CASTPGGGREQYF.

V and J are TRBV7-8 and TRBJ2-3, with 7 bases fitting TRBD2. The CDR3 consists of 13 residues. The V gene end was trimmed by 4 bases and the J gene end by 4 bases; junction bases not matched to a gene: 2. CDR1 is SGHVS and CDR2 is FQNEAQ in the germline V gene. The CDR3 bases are TGTGCCAGCAGCTGGGCGGGGGCAGATACGCAGTATTTT. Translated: CASSWAGADTQYF. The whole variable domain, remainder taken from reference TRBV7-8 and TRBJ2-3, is GAGVSQSPRYKVAKRGQDVALRCDPISGHVSLFWYQQALGQGPEFLTYFQNEAQLDKSGLPSDRFFAERPEGSVSTLKIQRTQQEDSAVYLCASSWAGADTQYFGPGTRLTVL.

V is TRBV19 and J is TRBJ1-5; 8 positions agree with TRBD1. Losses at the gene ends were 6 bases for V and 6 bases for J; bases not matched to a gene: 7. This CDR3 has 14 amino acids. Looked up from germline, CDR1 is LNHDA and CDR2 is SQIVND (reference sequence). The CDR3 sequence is CASSQTGTGQPQHF. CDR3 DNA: TGTGCCAGTAGCCAGACAGGGACAGGTCAGCCCCAGCATTTT.

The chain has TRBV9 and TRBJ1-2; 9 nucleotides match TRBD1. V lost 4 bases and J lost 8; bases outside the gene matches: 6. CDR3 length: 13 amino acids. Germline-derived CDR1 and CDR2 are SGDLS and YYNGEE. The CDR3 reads CASSQTGGGGYTF. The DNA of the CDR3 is TGTGCCAGCAGCCAAACAGGGGGCGGAGGCTACACCTTC.

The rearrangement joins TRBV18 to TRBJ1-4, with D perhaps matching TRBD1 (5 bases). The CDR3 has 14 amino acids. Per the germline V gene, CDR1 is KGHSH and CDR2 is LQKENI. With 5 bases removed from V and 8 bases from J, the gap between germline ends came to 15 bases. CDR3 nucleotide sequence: TGTGCCAGCTCATCTCAGGGTTTGGTCGAAAAACTGTTTTTT. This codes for CASSSQGLVEKLFF.

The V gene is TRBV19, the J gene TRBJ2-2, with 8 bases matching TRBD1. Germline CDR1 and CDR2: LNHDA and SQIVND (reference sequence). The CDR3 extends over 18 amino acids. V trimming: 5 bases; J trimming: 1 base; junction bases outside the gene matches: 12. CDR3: CASSPGQGAPKNTGELFF. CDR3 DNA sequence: TGTGCCAGTAGTCCTGGACAGGGAGCCCCAAAGAACACCGGGGAGCTGTTTTTT.

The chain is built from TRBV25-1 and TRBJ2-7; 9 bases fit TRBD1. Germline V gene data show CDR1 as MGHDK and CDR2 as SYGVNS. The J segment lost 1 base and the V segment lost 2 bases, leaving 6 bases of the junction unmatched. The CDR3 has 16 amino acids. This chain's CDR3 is CASSERRDRVSYEQYF. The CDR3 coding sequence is TGTGCCAGCAGTGAACGCCGGGACAGGGTTTCCTACGAGCAGTACTTC.

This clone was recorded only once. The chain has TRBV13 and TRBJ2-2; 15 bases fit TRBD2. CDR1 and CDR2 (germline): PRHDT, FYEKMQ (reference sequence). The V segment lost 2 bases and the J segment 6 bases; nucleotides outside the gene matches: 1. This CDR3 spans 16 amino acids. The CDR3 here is CASSLRTSGRAGELFF. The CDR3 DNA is TGTGCCAGCAGCTTACGGACTAGCGGGAGGGCCGGGGAGCTGTTTTTT.

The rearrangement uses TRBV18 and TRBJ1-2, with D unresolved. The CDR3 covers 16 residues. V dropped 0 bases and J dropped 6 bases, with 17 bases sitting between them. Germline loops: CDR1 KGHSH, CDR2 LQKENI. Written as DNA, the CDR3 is TGTGCCAGCTCACCACCGCTTCGGAAGTCGGCAAATGGCTACACCTTC. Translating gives CASSPPLRKSANGYTF.

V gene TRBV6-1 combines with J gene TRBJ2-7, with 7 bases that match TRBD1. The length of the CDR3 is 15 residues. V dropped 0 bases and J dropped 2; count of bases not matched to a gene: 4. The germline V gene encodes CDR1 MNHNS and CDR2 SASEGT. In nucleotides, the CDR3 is TGTGCCAGCAGTGAAGCGAGACAGGGAGCCTACGAGCAGTACTTC. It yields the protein CASSEARQGAYEQYF.

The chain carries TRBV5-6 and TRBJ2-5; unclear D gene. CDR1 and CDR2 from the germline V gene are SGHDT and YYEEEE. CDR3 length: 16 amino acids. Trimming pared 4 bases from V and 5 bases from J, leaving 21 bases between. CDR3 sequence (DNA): TGTGCCAGCAGCCCCTCCAAAGGCGGCAGCAGGGAGACCCAGTACTTC. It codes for CASSPSKGGSRETQYF.

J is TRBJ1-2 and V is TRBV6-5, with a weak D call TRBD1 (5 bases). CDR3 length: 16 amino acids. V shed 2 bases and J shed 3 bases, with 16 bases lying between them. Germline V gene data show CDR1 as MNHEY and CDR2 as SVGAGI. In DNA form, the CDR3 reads TGTGCCAGCAGTTACCGGACAAGCGAGCGCCACTATGGCTACACCTTC. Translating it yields CASSYRTSERHYGYTF.

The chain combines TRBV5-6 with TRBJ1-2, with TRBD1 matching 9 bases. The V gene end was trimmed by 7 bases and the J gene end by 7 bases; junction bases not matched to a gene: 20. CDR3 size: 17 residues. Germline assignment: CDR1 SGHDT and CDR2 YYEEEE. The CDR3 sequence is CASRGGGQGPRIGGYTF. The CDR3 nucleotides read TGTGCCAGCCGTGGCGGAGGACAGGGGCCACGTATAGGTGGCTACACCTTC.

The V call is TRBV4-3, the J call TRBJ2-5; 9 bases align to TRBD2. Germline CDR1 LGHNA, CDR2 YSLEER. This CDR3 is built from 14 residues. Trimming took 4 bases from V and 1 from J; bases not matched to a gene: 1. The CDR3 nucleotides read TGCGCCAGCAGCCGCGGGGGGGTCCAAGAGACCCAGTACTTC. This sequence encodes CASSRGGVQETQYF.

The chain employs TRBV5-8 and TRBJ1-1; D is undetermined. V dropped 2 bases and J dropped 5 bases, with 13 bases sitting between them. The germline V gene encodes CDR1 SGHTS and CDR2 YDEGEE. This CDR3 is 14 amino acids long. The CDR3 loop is CASSLGYRGTEAFF. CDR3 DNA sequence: TGTGCCAGCAGCTTAGGGTACAGAGGGACTGAAGCTTTCTTT.

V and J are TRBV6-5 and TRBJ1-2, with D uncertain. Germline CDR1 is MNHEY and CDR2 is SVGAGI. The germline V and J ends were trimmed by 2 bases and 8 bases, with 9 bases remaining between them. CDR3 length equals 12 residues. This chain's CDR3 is CASSYGFWGYTF. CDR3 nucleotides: TGTGCCAGCAGTTACGGGTTTTGGGGCTACACCTTC.

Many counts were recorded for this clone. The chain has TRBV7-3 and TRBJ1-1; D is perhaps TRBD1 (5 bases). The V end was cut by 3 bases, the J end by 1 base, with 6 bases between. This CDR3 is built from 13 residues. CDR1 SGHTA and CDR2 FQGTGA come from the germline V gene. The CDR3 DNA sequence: TGTGCCAGCAGCTTGGACACGAACACTGAAGCTTTCTTT. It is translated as CASSLDTNTEAFF.

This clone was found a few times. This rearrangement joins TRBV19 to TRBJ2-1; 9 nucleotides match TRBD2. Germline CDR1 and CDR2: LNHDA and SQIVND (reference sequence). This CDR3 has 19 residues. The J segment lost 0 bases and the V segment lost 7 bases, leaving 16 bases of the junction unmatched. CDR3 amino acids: CASTPSGTQIFGSYNEQFF. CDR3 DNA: TGTGCCAGTACTCCTAGCGGGACGCAAATCTTTGGCTCCTACAATGAGCAGTTCTTC.

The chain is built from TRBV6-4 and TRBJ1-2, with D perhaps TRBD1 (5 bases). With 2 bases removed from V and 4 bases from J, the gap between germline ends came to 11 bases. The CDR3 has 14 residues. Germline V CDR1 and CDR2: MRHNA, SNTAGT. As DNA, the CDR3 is TGTGCCAGCAGTGACGGGACGGGGGGCTATGGCTACACCTTC. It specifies CASSDGTGGYGYTF.

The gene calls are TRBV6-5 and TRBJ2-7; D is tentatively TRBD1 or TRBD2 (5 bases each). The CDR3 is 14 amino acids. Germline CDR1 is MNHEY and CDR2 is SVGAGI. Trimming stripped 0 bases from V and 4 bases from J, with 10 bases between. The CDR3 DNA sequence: TGTGCCAGCAGTTACTCCAGGGACGCTTACGAGCAGTACTTC. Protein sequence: CASSYSRDAYEQYF.